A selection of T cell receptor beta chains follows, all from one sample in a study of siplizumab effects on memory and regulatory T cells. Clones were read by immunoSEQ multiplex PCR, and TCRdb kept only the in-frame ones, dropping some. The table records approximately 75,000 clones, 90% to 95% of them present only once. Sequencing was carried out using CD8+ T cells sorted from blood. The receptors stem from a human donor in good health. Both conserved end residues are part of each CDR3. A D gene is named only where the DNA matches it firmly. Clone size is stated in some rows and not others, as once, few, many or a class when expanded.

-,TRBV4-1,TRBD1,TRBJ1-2,TGCGCCAGCAGCCAAGTCGCCGGACAGGGGAACTATGGCTACACCTTC,CASSQVAGQGNYGYTF
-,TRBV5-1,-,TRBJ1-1,TGCGCCTCAACCCGCGAGGGAACTGAAGCTTTCTTT,CASTREGTEAFF
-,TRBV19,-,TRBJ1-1,TGTGCCAGTAAAGGGGGGCGCGCTGAAGCTTTCTTT,CASKGGRAEAFF
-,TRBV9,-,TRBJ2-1,TGTGCCAGCAGCGTAGGGAAGGGGCCGTTCATCAATGAGCAGTTCTTC,CASSVGKGPFINEQFF
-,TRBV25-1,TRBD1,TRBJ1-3,TGTGCCAGTCAGACAGGGTCTGGAAACACCATATATTTT,CASQTGSGNTIYF
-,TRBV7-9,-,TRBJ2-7,TGTGCCAGCAGCAACAGGTTATCCTACGAGCAGTACTTC,CASSNRLSYEQYF
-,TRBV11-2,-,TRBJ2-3,TGTGCCAGCAGCTTAAAATTGACAGAGAACACAGATACGCAGTATTTT,CASSLKLTENTDTQYF
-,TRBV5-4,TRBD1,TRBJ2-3,TGCGCCAGCAGCCATCCTACAGGGGCAGATACGCAGTATTTT,CASSHPTGADTQYF
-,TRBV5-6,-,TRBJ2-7,TGTGCCAGCAGCGAGGGACGGTCAACCTACGAGCAGTACTTC,CASSEGRSTYEQYF
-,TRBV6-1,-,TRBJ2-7,TGTGCCAGCAGTCCCGGGGGTTACGAGCAGTACTTC,CASSPGGYEQYF
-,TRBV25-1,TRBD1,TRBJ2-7,TGTGCCAGCAGTGAGTTCAAGGTGGCAGGGGGCTCCTACGAGCAGTACTTC,CASSEFKVAGGSYEQYF
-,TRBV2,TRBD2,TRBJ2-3,TGTGCCAGCAGGGTTAGCGGGGGGGGCACAGATACGCAGTATTTT,CASRVSGGGTDTQYF
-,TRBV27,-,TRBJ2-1,TGTGCCAGCAGTTTATTGGGTAACAATGAGCAGTTCTTC,CASSLLGNNEQFF
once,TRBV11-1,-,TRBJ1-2,TGTGCCAGCAGCTTAGCGCTGGGGTATGGCTACACCTTC,CASSLALGYGYTF
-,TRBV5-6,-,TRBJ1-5,TGTGCCAGCAGCTTCTCAGGGATGGAACAGCCCCAGCATTTT,CASSFSGMEQPQHF
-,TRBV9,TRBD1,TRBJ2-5,TGTGCCAGCAGCAGCGGACAGGGGTACCAAGAGACCCAGTACTTC,CASSSGQGYQETQYF
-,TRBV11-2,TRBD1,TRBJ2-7,TGTGCCAGCAGCTTAGCGGGACAGGGAAACTACGAGCAGTACTTC,CASSLAGQGNYEQYF
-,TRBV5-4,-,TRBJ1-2,TGTGCCAGCAGCTTTTCGGAGGGCGTCCATGGCTACACCTTC,CASSFSEGVHGYTF
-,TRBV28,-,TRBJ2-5,TGTGCCAGCAGTTTCGAGGGGGGGCCGGTGGAGACCCAGTACTTC,CASSFEGGPVETQYF
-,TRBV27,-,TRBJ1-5,TGTGCCAGCAGTTTAAGGGGCTATAGCAATCAGCCCCAGCATTTT,CASSLRGYSNQPQHF
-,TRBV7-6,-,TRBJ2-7,TGTGCCAGCAGCCTTAGGGGGAGGGACGGAACCTACGAGCAGTACTTC,CASSLRGRDGTYEQYF
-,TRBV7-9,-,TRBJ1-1,TGTGCCAGCAGCATTCCAGGGAACACTGAAGCTTTCTTT,CASSIPGNTEAFF
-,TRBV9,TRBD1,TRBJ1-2,TGTGCCAGCAGCGGACAGGGAGGATATGGCTACACCTTC,CASSGQGGYGYTF
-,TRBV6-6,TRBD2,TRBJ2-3,TGTGCCAGCAGTCCCTTGAGCGGGGGCACAGATACGCAGTATTTT,CASSPLSGGTDTQYF
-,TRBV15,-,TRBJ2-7,TGTGCCACCAGCACTAATAGGGGTATCCCCTCCTACGAGCAGTACTTC,CATSTNRGIPSYEQYF
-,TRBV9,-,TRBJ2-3,TGTGCCAGCAGCGTAGTTTCTGACACAGATACGCAGTATTTT,CASSVVSDTDTQYF
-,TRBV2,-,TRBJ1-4,TGTGCCAGCACTGGACACCGGGACACAACTAATGAAAAACTGTTTTTT,CASTGHRDTTNEKLFF
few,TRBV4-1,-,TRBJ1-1,TGCGCCAGCAGCCAAGCTGCAGGGAACACTGAAGCTTTCTTT,CASSQAAGNTEAFF
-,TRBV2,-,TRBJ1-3,TGTGCCAGCAGTGAAGGGACAGACGACTCTGGAAACACCATATATTTT,CASSEGTDDSGNTIYF
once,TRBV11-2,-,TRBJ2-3,TGTGCCAGCAGCTTAGAAGGGGGGGATACGCAGTATTTT,CASSLEGGDTQYF
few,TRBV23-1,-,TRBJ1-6,TGCGCCAGCAGTCCTGGGGGCGGGTATTCACCCCTCCACTTT,CASSPGGGYSPLHF
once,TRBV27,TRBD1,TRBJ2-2,TGTGCCAGCAGTTTAAGACAGGGAGTCGGGGAGCTGTTTTTT,CASSLRQGVGELFF
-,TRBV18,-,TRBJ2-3,TGTGCCACCCACCCATCAGGTTACGGCACAGATACGCAGTATTTT,CATHPSGYGTDTQYF
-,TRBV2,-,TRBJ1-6,TGTGCCAGCAGTGAAGCGGGTTCGACAGGCTGGTTGGAGACCCTCCACTTT,CASSEAGSTGWLETLHF
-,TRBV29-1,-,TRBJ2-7,TGCAGCGTTGTGAGCAGCGGTTACGAGCAGTACTTC,CSVVSSGYEQYF
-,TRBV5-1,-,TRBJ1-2,TGCGCCAGCAGCTTGACAGGGCAAGGCTACACCTTC,CASSLTGQGYTF
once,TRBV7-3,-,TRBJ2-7,TGTGCCAGCAGCCCCACCGGGGAGCAGTACTTC,CASSPTGEQYF
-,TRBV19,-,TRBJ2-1,TGTGCCAGTGACGGGGGAGACCTTAATGAGCAGTTCTTC,CASDGGDLNEQFF
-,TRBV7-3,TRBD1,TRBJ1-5,TGTGCCAGCAGCTTACCCAAAATTCTGACAGGGTCGATAAGAATTAATCAGCCCCAGCATTTT,CASSLPKILTGSIRINQPQHF
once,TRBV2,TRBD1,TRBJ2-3,TGTGCCAGCGAAAGTTCGGGACAGGGCGCCGAGAGCACAGATACGCAGTATTTT,CASESSGQGAESTDTQYF
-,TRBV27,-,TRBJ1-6,TGTGCCAGCAGCGCAGGTCCCTATAATTCACCCCTCCACTTT,CASSAGPYNSPLHF